This T cell receptor beta chain was sequenced for a study of CD8 T cells in ankylosing spondylitis. Whole-study results and caveats: About 8 highly homologous variants made up a TCR beta motif that seemed to typify ankylosing spondylitis blood.

There are 15 residues in the CDR3. The germline V gene encodes CDR1 SGHAT and CDR2 FQNNGV. Deletions cut 0 bases from V and 4 bases from J, with 10 bases between. Notes on this clonotype: The antigen is undetermined.

TCRdb re-analysed the 5' RACE reads in MiXCR, keeping a single row per CDR3 protein. The sample has around 440,000 distinct CDR3 sequences; more than 15% are singletons. The sample comprised blood, either unsorted or a sorted T cell fraction (not recorded which). The rearrangement uses TRBV11-2 and TRBJ1-3, with D possibly TRBD1 on 6 matching bases. This sequence originates from a male donor with ankylosing spondylitis. Written as DNA, the CDR3 is TGTGCCAGCAGCTTAGAGGGGACAACAGGAAACACCATATATTTT. Protein: CASSLEGTTGNTIYF.